Listed below are T cell receptor beta chains from one sample, sequenced in a study of blood T cells in healthy people across ages. TCRdb called the 5' RACE reads again in MiXCR, with one record for every CDR3 protein. The table records more than 550,000 distinct CDR3 sequences, 20% to 25% of them present only once. Sequenced material: blood. These TCRs come from a man aged 70 or older in good health. The CDR3 runs from the conserved cysteine through the conserved F or W. Each record gives: CDR3 DNA, CDR3 protein, J gene, clone size, D gene, V gene. A D gene is named only where the DNA matches it firmly. Size tells how often a clone was seen (once, few, many) or the class of an expanded clone, and some rows leave it out.

TGTGCCAGCAGGTATACAGGGCAAGAGACCCAGTACTTC,CASRYTGQETQYF,TRBJ2-5,few,.,TRBV11-2
TGCGCCAGCAGCCCGGGGGGCCGAAATAATGAAAAACTGTTTTTT,CASSPGGRNNEKLFF,TRBJ1-4,.,.,TRBV5-1
TGCAGTGCTAGAGATCCGGGACAGGGCATCAATGAGCAGTTCTTC,CSARDPGQGINEQFF,TRBJ2-1,many,TRBD1,TRBV20-1
TGCGCCAGCAGCTTGAGAACAGATGGCGAAAAACTGTTTTTT,CASSLRTDGEKLFF,TRBJ1-4,.,.,TRBV5-1
TGCAGCGCATATGGCTACACCTTC,CSAYGYTF,TRBJ1-2,few,.,TRBV29-1
TGTGCCAGCAGTGAAAGCGGGGTGATTAACTACGAGCAGTACTTC,CASSESGVINYEQYF,TRBJ2-7,.,TRBD2,TRBV6-1
TGTGCCAGCAGCTCCTTCATGGGACAGTACAATGAGCAGTTCTTC,CASSSFMGQYNEQFF,TRBJ2-1,.,TRBD1,TRBV11-2
TGCGCCAGCAGCCGAGGGACGTACAATGAGCAGTTCTTC,CASSRGTYNEQFF,TRBJ2-1,.,.,TRBV4-3
TGCGCCAGCAGCTCAGGACAGGTATCGTATGGAGAGACCCAGTACTTC,CASSSGQVSYGETQYF,TRBJ2-5,.,TRBD1,TRBV5-1
TGCGCCAGCAGCTTGGTAACCAGTAAGGGAGGTAAAGCTTTCTTT,CASSLVTSKGGKAFF,TRBJ1-1,few,.,TRBV5-1
TGTGCCAGCAGCTTGGGGGTCGGGGGAGAGCAGTACTTC,CASSLGVGGEQYF,TRBJ2-7,few,.,TRBV5-6
TGTGCCAGCAGCCCAGGACAGATCTTCTATGGCTACACCTTC,CASSPGQIFYGYTF,TRBJ1-2,.,.,TRBV7-2
TGCAGCGTCGCCGGGACTAGTCTATCCGTCAATGAGCAGTTCTTC,CSVAGTSLSVNEQFF,TRBJ2-1,.,TRBD2,TRBV29-1
TGTGCCAGCAGAAAAGTGGGGCATGTCACTTTTGAGCAGTTCTTC,CASRKVGHVTFEQFF,TRBJ2-1,few,.,TRBV6-2/TRBV6-3
TGCGCCAGCAGCTTGGGGGACAGGGCGGACATTCAGTACTTC,CASSLGDRADIQYF,TRBJ2-4,few,TRBD1,TRBV5-1
TGTGCCAGCAGCTTGTTCTCCCAGAACCGCTATGGCTACACCTTC,CASSLFSQNRYGYTF,TRBJ1-2,once,.,TRBV5-6
TGTGCCAGCAGTTCCGGGTTTCCGGGGAACTATGGCTACACCTTC,CASSSGFPGNYGYTF,TRBJ1-2,once,.,TRBV12-3/TRBV12-4
TGTGCCAGCAGCTCGACAGGACTTAGCAATCAGCCCCAGCATTTT,CASSSTGLSNQPQHF,TRBJ1-5,.,.,TRBV7-2
TGCAGTGCTAACCGGGACATTGGTATGCAGACCCAGTACTTC,CSANRDIGMQTQYF,TRBJ2-5,many,.,TRBV20-1
TGTGCCAGCAGCTTTTCGGAAAATCAGCCCCAGCATTTT,CASSFSENQPQHF,TRBJ1-5,.,.,TRBV11-2
TGTGCCAGCGGACAGGGGGCGGTAGATACGCAGTATTTT,CASGQGAVDTQYF,TRBJ2-3,.,TRBD1,TRBV18
TGCAGCGTCGTACCCGAGCCGGGTAGCGGGAGAACAGATACGCAGTATTTT,CSVVPEPGSGRTDTQYF,TRBJ2-3,.,TRBD2,TRBV29-1
TGCAGTGCTAGAGATTTCGGACAATACAATGAGCAGTTCTTC,CSARDFGQYNEQFF,TRBJ2-1,few,.,TRBV20-1
TGTGCCAGCAGCCACAGGGTCAACACTGAAGCTTTCTTT,CASSHRVNTEAFF,TRBJ1-1,.,.,TRBV3-1
TGTGCCAGCAGACTCGACAGTAACACCGGGGAGCTGTTTTTT,CASRLDSNTGELFF,TRBJ2-2,few,.,TRBV2
TGTGCCAGCAGTTCGACAGGGGGTGGAGGAAACACCATATATTTT,CASSSTGGGGNTIYF,TRBJ1-3,.,TRBD1,TRBV12-3/TRBV12-4
TGTGCCAGCAGCTCCTCTAGCGGGGGGGCCCAAGAGACCCAGTACTTC,CASSSSSGGAQETQYF,TRBJ2-5,.,TRBD2,TRBV7-2
TGTGCCAGCAGCAAGGACAGGGAGGAGACCCAGTACTTC,CASSKDREETQYF,TRBJ2-5,many,TRBD1,TRBV19
TGTGCCATCAGTGAAGGGGACGGACCCTACGAGCAGTACTTC,CAISEGDGPYEQYF,TRBJ2-7,many,.,TRBV10-3
TGTGCCAGCAGCGTAGAAGCAGGGGGCGGCTATGGCTACACCTTC,CASSVEAGGGYGYTF,TRBJ1-2,.,TRBD1,TRBV9
TGTGCCAGCAGCGTGACTAGCGGGGACCAAGAGACCCAGTACTTC,CASSVTSGDQETQYF,TRBJ2-5,few,TRBD2,TRBV11-2
TGCAGTGCTAGAGATCCAGTCAATCCCGAAAAACTGTTTTTT,CSARDPVNPEKLFF,TRBJ1-4,.,.,TRBV20-1
TGCGCCAGCAGCTTTCGGGACGGCACTGAAGCTTTCTTT,CASSFRDGTEAFF,TRBJ1-1,.,.,TRBV5-1